The 6 T cell receptor beta chains listed next were all sequenced from one sample in a study of vaccination effects on CD4 cells after COVID-19. Produced via immunoSEQ multiplex PCR; TCRdb's table is partial and in-frame only. The sample holds about 59,000 clones; 75% to 85% are singletons and the top ten take roughly 2%. These TCRs' antigens remain unknown. ViraFEST assay sequencing came after antigen-specific CD4+ T cells were expanded with viral peptide pools. Culture lasted under 13 days before CD4+ T cell isolation. Each participant was administered two doses of either the BNT162b2 or the mRNA-1273 vaccine. Sequences were derived from CD4+ T cells from PBMCs cultured with HCoV-OC43 spike peptides, sampled after COVID-19 vaccination. Subset denoted: HCoV-OC43 spike overlapping peptide pool stimulation. These receptors were taken from a human donor who received a COVID-19 vaccine.

This clone was detected a few times. V is TRBV5-1 and J is TRBJ1-6; TRBD1 might be the D (6 bases). Deletions cut 5 bases from V and 3 bases from J, with 12 bases between. Germline CDR1 reads SGHRS; CDR2 reads YFSETQ. There are 15 residues in the CDR3. The CDR3 loop is CASRHGQNYNSPLHF. As DNA, the CDR3 is TGCGCCAGCAGGCACGGACAGAACTATAATTCACCCCTCCACTTT. Full variable domain (outside the CDR3, taken from reference TRBV5-1 and TRBJ1-6): KAGVTQTPRYLIKTRGQQVTLSCSPISGHRSVSWYQQTPGQGLQFLFEYFSETQRNKGNFPGRFSGRQFSNSRSEMNVSTLELGDSALYLCASRHGQNYNSPLHFGNGTRLTVT.

The J gene is TRBJ1-1, the V gene TRBV18; possible D gene TRBD1, 6 bases. The CDR3 totals 14 residues. Germline V lookup: CDR1 KGHSH, CDR2 LQKENI. V lost 1 base and J lost 5, with 11 bases in between. The CDR3 region is CASSPQGGGTEAFF. DNA for the CDR3: TGTGCCAGCTCACCACAGGGGGGGGGTACTGAAGCTTTCTTT.

This rearrangement joins TRBV18 to TRBJ2-1, with D perhaps matching TRBD1 or TRBD2 (6 bases each). Trimming stripped 1 base from V and 12 bases from J, with 28 bases between. Germline lookup yields CDR1 KGHSH and CDR2 LQKENI. This CDR3 is 18 amino acids long. The CDR3 nucleotides read TGTGCCAGCTCACCACAAGAGGGACTCCCGGGACACCAGCAGGGGCAGTTCTTC. Protein sequence: CASSPQEGLPGHQQGQFF.

The chain couples TRBV6-6 to TRBJ2-7; 7 bases fit TRBD2. Per germline, CDR1 MNHNY and CDR2 SVGAGI (reference sequence). This CDR3 comprises 16 residues. The junction had 12 bases not matched to a gene; V was cut back by 5 bases and J by 2 bases. CDR3 in DNA: TGTGCCAGCAGTCTTTCCGGGACTAAAAATACCTACGAGCAGTACGTC. This codes for CASSLSGTKNTYEQYV.

In nucleotides, the CDR3 is TGTGCCAGCAGCCCAGACATGGTCACAGATACGCAGTATTTT. Translated, it gives CASSPDMVTDTQYF. V gene TRBV11-2 combines with J gene TRBJ2-3; no clear D gene. Germline values: CDR1 SGHAT, CDR2 FQNNGV. There are 14 residues in the CDR3. Deletions cut 5 bases from V and 2 bases from J, with 11 bases between.

This chain links TRBV30 with TRBJ1-1; D not certain. Germline lookup yields CDR1 GTSNPN and CDR2 SVGIG (reference sequence). V was pared by 3 bases and J by 8 bases, with 10 bases between. The CDR3 contains 11 residues. This CDR3 is CAWRYSREAFF. The CDR3 DNA sequence: TGTGCCTGGAGGTACTCGAGGGAAGCTTTCTTT. Full variable domain (remainder filled in from reference TRBV30 and TRBJ1-1): SQTIHQWPATLVQPVGSPLSLECTVEGTSNPNLYWYRQAAGRGLQLLFYSVGIGQISSEVPQNLSASRPQDRQFILSSKKLLLSDSGFYLCAWRYSREAFFGQGTRLTVV.